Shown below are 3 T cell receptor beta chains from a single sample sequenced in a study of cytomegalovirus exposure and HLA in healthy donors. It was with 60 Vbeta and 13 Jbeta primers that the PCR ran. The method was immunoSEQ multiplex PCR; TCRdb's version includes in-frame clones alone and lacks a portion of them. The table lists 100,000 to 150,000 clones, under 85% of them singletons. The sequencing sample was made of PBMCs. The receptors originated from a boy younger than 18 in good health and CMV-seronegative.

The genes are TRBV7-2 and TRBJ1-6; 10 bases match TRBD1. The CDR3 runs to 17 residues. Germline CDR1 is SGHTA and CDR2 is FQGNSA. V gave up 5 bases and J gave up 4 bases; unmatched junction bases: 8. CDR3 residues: CASSTRTGGSYNSPLHF. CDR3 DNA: TGTGCCAGCAGCACCCGGACAGGGGGGAGTTATAATTCACCCCTCCACTTT.

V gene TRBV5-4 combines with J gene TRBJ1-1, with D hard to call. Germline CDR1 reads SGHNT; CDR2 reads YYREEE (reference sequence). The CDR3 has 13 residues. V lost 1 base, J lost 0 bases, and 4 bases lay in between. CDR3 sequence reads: CASSLSMNTEAFF. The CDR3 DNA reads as TGTGCCAGCAGCTTGAGCATGAACACTGAAGCTTTCTTT.

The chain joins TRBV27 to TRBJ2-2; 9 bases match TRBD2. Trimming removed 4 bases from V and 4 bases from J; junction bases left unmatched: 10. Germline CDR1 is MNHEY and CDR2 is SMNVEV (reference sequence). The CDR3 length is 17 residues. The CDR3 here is CASSSMVSGGFTGELFF. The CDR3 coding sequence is TGTGCCAGCAGTTCCATGGTTAGCGGGGGTTTCACCGGGGAGCTGTTTTTT.